This T cell receptor (beta chain) was sequenced in a study of cytomegalovirus exposure and HLA in healthy donors. General study findings and limits: Subsequent analysis revealed that first-cohort TCR clusters tended to co-occur in the 95 to 150 validation repertoires.

Libraries were prepared by immunoSEQ multiplex PCR; TCRdb keeps only in-frame clonotypes and omits some of them. The sample has tens of thousands of clones, approximately 88% seen once; the top ten hold around 1.3%. With respect to this clone: Its antigen remains unidentified.

The CDR3 loop spans 14 amino acids. Germline V gene sequence: CDR1 ENHRY, CDR2 SYGVKD. The V segment lost 6 bases and the J segment 2 bases; nucleotides outside the gene matches: 5. The sequenced sample consisted of PBMCs. The chain joins TRBV10-3 to TRBJ2-3, with 7 positions matching TRBD2. The TCR originated in a woman between 18 and 30 years old in good health and CMV-seronegative. In DNA, the CDR3 is TGTGCCATCAGGAGAGGGAGGGACACAGATACGCAGTATTTT. Translation gives CAIRRGRDTDTQYF.